The 26 T cell receptor beta chains reported below all come from one sample, sequenced in a study of blood T cell repertoires in COVID-19. Some clones are missing from TCRdb's copy, which holds only in-frame ones; the method was immunoSEQ multiplex PCR. The sample lists roughly 190,000 clones; around 83% were seen once. The sample was peripheral blood. The source of these receptors is a man between 45 and 60 years old with active or convalescent COVID-19.

This clone was detected only once. The chain is built from TRBV29-1 and TRBJ2-3; 7 nucleotides align to TRBD2. V dropped 4 bases and J dropped 4; count of bases not matched to a gene: 11. Germline CDR1 reads SQVTM; CDR2 reads ANQGSEA. This CDR3 has 15 amino acids. The CDR3 loop reads CSVVPAGRRADTQYF. The CDR3 nucleotides are TGCAGCGTTGTACCAGCGGGGAGAAGAGCAGATACGCAGTATTTT.

V and J are TRBV6-5 and TRBJ2-1; D is perhaps TRBD2 (6 bases). Trimming shortened V by 0 bases and J by 10 bases, and 16 bases separated the two germline ends. Germline loops: CDR1 MNHEY, CDR2 SVGAGI. The CDR3 covers 15 residues. DNA for the CDR3: TGTGCCAGCAGTTACTCCGGGACTGCCTCCCGGGAGCAGTTCTTC. Translation gives CASSYSGTASREQFF.

The rearrangement joins TRBV5-1 to TRBJ2-3, with 9 bases aligning to TRBD2. The CDR3 extends over 16 amino acids. J lost 2 bases, V lost 2 bases, and 6 bases had no gene match. Germline V gene sequence: CDR1 SGHRS, CDR2 YFSETQ. CDR3 region: CASSFSGSGITDTQYF. In DNA, the CDR3 is TGCGCCAGCAGCTTTAGCGGGAGTGGGATCACAGATACGCAGTATTTT.

The rearrangement uses TRBV20-1 and TRBJ1-6; TRBD1 might be the D (6 bases). The V end lost 6 bases, the J end lost 5 bases, and 14 bases lay between the germline ends. Germline CDR1 and CDR2: DFQATT and SNEGSKA (reference sequence). CDR3 length: 14 amino acids. Written as DNA, the CDR3 is TGCAGTGCAAGTACAGGGTCCGATAATTCACCCCTCCACTTT. Residues: CSASTGSDNSPLHF.

This chain connects TRBV19 to TRBJ1-5, with 8 positions matching TRBD1. Germline lookup yields CDR1 LNHDA and CDR2 SQIVND (reference sequence). This CDR3 spans 15 amino acids. V was pared by 7 bases and J by 4 bases, with 9 bases of the junction left unmatched. The CDR3 DNA reads TGTGCCAGTAAGACCCAGGGGGCTGGGAATCAGCCCCAGCATTTT. The encoded protein is CASKTQGAGNQPQHF.

The gene calls are TRBV2 and TRBJ2-5; D may be TRBD2 (6 bases). Per germline, CDR1 SNHLY and CDR2 FYNNEI. The CDR3 is 16 residues long. V lost 4 bases and J 2 bases, leaving 17 bases between the germline ends. CDR3 loop: CASSGNLARGQETQYF. The CDR3 DNA reads TGTGCCAGCAGTGGAAACTTGGCACGGGGGCAAGAGACCCAGTACTTC. The entire variable domain, with the rest obtained from reference TRBV2 and TRBJ2-5, is as follows: EPEVTQTPSHQVTQMGQEVILRCVPISNHLYFYWYRQILGQKVEFLVSFYNNEISEKSEIFDDQFSVERPDGSNFTLKIRSTKLEDSAMYFCASSGNLARGQETQYFGPGTRLLVL.

This rearrangement joins TRBV10-2 to TRBJ1-5, with TRBD1 as a possible D gene (5 bases). This CDR3 region has 15 residues. Looked up from germline, CDR1 is WSHSY and CDR2 is SAAADI. The V end lost 0 bases, the J end lost 8 bases, and 14 bases lay between the germline ends. In DNA, the CDR3 is TGCGCCAGCAGTGAGTCGGGGGGTGGTTGGGAGCCCCAGCATTTT. Translation gives CASSESGGGWEPQHF.

J is TRBJ1-1 and V is TRBV11-2, with 7 bases identical to TRBD1. This CDR3 is built from 16 residues. J lost 0 bases, V lost 1 base, and 5 bases had no gene match. Germline V CDR1 and CDR2: SGHAT, FQNNGV. The CDR3 DNA reads TGTGCCAGCAGCTTAGTCCCAGGGGGTGTGAACACTGAAGCTTTCTTT. Translation: CASSLVPGGVNTEAFF.

The chain employs TRBV2 and TRBJ2-1, with D possibly being TRBD1 (6 bases). The germline V gene encodes CDR1 SNHLY and CDR2 FYNNEI. CDR3 length: 15 amino acids. V was shortened by 6 bases and J by 1 base, with 13 bases between the two germline ends. DNA of the CDR3: TGTGCCAGCAGAACAGGGTATTCATCCTACAATGAGCAGTTCTTC. It yields the protein CASRTGYSSYNEQFF.

The chain carries TRBV5-1 and TRBJ2-1; D may be TRBD1 (5 bases). The germline V and J ends were trimmed by 0 bases and 5 bases, with 9 bases remaining between them. CDR1 and CDR2 from the germline V gene are SGHRS and YFSETQ. This CDR3 comprises 14 residues. The CDR3 DNA follows: TGCGCCAGCAGCTTGGAACAGGCCGACAATGAGCAGTTCTTC. As protein: CASSLEQADNEQFF.

The CDR3, as DNA: TGCGCCAGCAGCTTCGAGGGACAGGGGTTGAGCATTCAGTACTTC. Amino acids: CASSFEGQGLSIQYF. The chain carries TRBV5-1 and TRBJ2-4; 10 bases fit TRBD1. The ends lost 2 bases at V and 9 bases at J; junction bases unmatched: 8. The CDR3 consists of 15 residues. Per the germline V gene, CDR1 is SGHRS and CDR2 is YFSETQ. Combining the CDR3 with reference TRBV5-1 and TRBJ2-4 gives the whole variable domain KAGVTQTPRYLIKTRGQQVTLSCSPISGHRSVSWYQQTPGQGLQFLFEYFSETQRNKGNFPGRFSGRQFSNSRSEMNVSTLELGDSALYLCASSFEGQGLSIQYFGAGTRLSVL.

The chain has TRBV11-2 and TRBJ2-3; 9 bases agree with TRBD2. CDR3 length: 17 residues. Germline lookup yields CDR1 SGHAT and CDR2 FQNNGV. J lost 0 bases, V lost 1 base, and 5 bases had no gene match. Here the CDR3 reads CASSLATSGPSTDTQYF. In DNA form, the CDR3 reads TGTGCCAGCAGCTTAGCAACTAGCGGGCCTAGCACAGATACGCAGTATTTT.

The rearrangement links TRBV6-1 to TRBJ1-5; D possibly corresponds to TRBD1 (6 bases). Germline CDR1 and CDR2: MNHNS and SASEGT. Deletions cut 2 bases from V and 7 bases from J, with 9 bases between. The CDR3 totals 13 residues. This CDR3 is CASSETGYQPQHF. Here the CDR3 DNA reads TGTGCCAGCAGTGAAACAGGGTACCAGCCCCAGCATTTT.

The J gene is TRBJ2-7, the V gene TRBV24-1, with D maybe TRBD2 (5 bases). The CDR3 spans 13 residues. Germline V gene data show CDR1 as KGHDR and CDR2 as SFDVKD. With 2 bases removed from V and 6 bases from J, the gap between germline ends came to 10 bases. CDR3 loop: CATSDSWAGEQYF. CDR3 sequence (DNA): TGTGCCACCAGTGATTCCTGGGCGGGCGAGCAGTACTTC.

The CDR3, as DNA: TGTGCCAGCAGCGTAGCTACAGGGGGGACTGAAGCTTTCTTT. Its protein is CASSVATGGTEAFF. V and J are TRBV9 and TRBJ1-1; 8 nucleotides agree with TRBD1. The germline V gene has CDR1 SGDLS and CDR2 YYNGEE. Trimming removed 0 bases from V and 5 bases from J; junction bases left unmatched: 3. The CDR3 totals 14 residues. The full variable domain, with the rest looked up from reference TRBV9 and TRBJ1-1, is DSGVTQTPKHLITATGQRVTLRCSPRSGDLSVYWYQQSLDQGLQFLIQYYNGEERAKGNILERFSAQQFPDLHSELNLSSLELGDSALYFCASSVATGGTEAFFGQGTRLTVV.

This clone has a handful of counts. The gene calls are TRBV11-2 and TRBJ2-7, with TRBD2 matching over 14 bases. The CDR3 contains 14 residues. Germline CDR1 SGHAT, CDR2 FQNNGV. With V trimmed by 4 bases and J by 6 bases, 2 bases remained unmatched. DNA for the CDR3: TGTGCCAGCAGCTCCGGACTAGCGGGAGGCGAGCAGTACTTC. It specifies CASSSGLAGGEQYF.

The chain recombines TRBV4-2 with TRBJ2-3, with 8 bases that match TRBD2. This CDR3 has 16 amino acids. With V trimmed by 1 base and J by 8 bases, 11 bases remained unmatched. From germline, CDR1 is LGHNA and CDR2 YNFKEQ. DNA of the CDR3: TGTGCCAGCAGCCAAGGCCCAGCGGGGGATACTGTTACGCAGTATTTT. This sequence encodes CASSQGPAGDTVTQYF.

The rearrangement uses TRBV9 and TRBJ2-7; TRBD2 aligns across 10 bases. V trimming: 0 bases; J trimming: 3 bases; junction bases outside the gene matches: 9. Germline assignment: CDR1 SGDLS and CDR2 YYNGEE. The length of the CDR3 is 17 residues. The CDR3 DNA reads as TGTGCCAGCAGCGTAGGAGCGGGAGGGCCCTCAGGCTACGAGCAGTACTTC. This gives the protein CASSVGAGGPSGYEQYF.

The chain uses TRBV2 and TRBJ2-7, with 9 bases lining up with TRBD2. The CDR3 consists of 13 residues. CDR1 is SNHLY and CDR2 is FYNNEI in the germline V gene. Trimming removed 8 bases from V and 6 bases from J; junction bases left unmatched: 8. CDR3 sequence (DNA): TGTGCCAGCGGTAGCGGGAGCGTCGTCGAGCAGTACTTC. It translates to CASGSGSVVEQYF. The variable domain in full, completed from reference TRBV2 and TRBJ2-7, reads EPEVTQTPSHQVTQMGQEVILRCVPISNHLYFYWYRQILGQKVEFLVSFYNNEISEKSEIFDDQFSVERPDGSNFTLKIRSTKLEDSAMYFCASGSGSVVEQYFGPGTRLTVT.

The chain couples TRBV29-1 to TRBJ1-5; 8 bases are shared with TRBD1. The CDR3 runs 12 residues. With V trimmed by 6 bases and J by 4 bases, 2 bases remained unmatched. Germline CDR1 and CDR2: SQVTM and ANQGSEA. The CDR3 region has the DNA TGCAGCGTGCGACAGGGGAATCAGCCCCAGCATTTT. Its translation is CSVRQGNQPQHF.

The genes are TRBV6-5 and TRBJ2-1, with 9 nucleotides matching TRBD2. Germline trimming cut 7 bases from V and 8 bases from J; bases unmatched to any gene: 6. Germline V gives CDR1 MNHEY, CDR2 SVGAGI. The CDR3 covers 13 residues. The CDR3 sequence: CASKGLALYEQFF. The CDR3 region has the DNA TGTGCCAGCAAGGGACTAGCTCTTTATGAGCAGTTCTTC.

V and J are TRBV5-4 and TRBJ2-3, with D uncertain. The CDR3 has 14 residues. The germline V gene encodes CDR1 SGHNT and CDR2 YYREEE (reference sequence). The V and J ends lost 4 bases and 6 bases respectively, with 15 bases between them. The CDR3 is CASSPGLSPDTQYF. The CDR3 coding sequence is TGTGCCAGCAGCCCCGGGTTGTCCCCGGATACGCAGTATTTT.

This chain joins TRBV7-2 and TRBJ2-1; D may be TRBD2 (6 bases). The V gene lost 3 bases and the J gene lost 8 bases, with 17 bases spanning the gap. CDR3 length: 15 residues. Germline V CDR1 and CDR2: SGHTA, FQGNSA. The CDR3 spells CASSLRGLTFDEQFF. The CDR3, as DNA: TGTGCCAGCAGCTTGAGGGGACTGACCTTCGATGAGCAGTTCTTC.

The chain has TRBV18 and TRBJ1-4; TRBD1 is a possible D gene (5 bases). Trimming took 4 bases from V and 4 from J, leaving 22 bases between them. The CDR3 is made up of 18 amino acids. Germline V gene lookup returns CDR1 KGHSH and CDR2 LQKENI. CDR3 sequence: CASSLRQGGGGDNEKLFF. CDR3 bases: TGTGCCAGCTCACTGCGGCAGGGAGGAGGCGGGGATAATGAAAAACTGTTTTTT.

This sequence joins TRBV7-3 and TRBJ1-2, with D possibly TRBD1 on 6 matching bases. This CDR3 spans 13 amino acids. With 5 bases removed from V and 5 bases from J, the gap between germline ends came to 12 bases. CDR1 is SGHTA and CDR2 is FQGTGA in the germline V gene. CDR3 loop: CASSPDTGYGYTF. CDR3 sequence (DNA): TGTGCCAGCAGCCCAGATACAGGGTATGGCTACACCTTC.

This clone was counted once. The V and J genes are TRBV30 and TRBJ1-6; 7 nucleotides agree with TRBD1. The CDR3 runs to 12 residues. Germline-derived CDR1 and CDR2 are GTSNPN and SVGIG (reference sequence). Unmatched junction bases numbered 4, after V lost 8 bases and J lost 6 bases. CDR3 region: CAGGDSNSPLHF. The CDR3 DNA reads as TGTGCCGGCGGGGACAGTAATTCACCCCTCCACTTT.